A single T cell receptor (beta chain) is shown here with its context. Its antigen is unidentified. Using a J-beta primer mix together with a sample-barcoded 5' primer, a second PCR was run for about 6 to 11 cycles. In TCRdb, the 5' RACE reads were re-called with MiXCR into one record per CDR3 protein. The table has 1,300,000 or so distinct CDR3 sequences, approximately 63% seen once. These data belong to a study of blood T cells in healthy people across ages. Findings and caveats of the study: Compared with aged donors, long-lived donors showed fewer expanded clones, suggesting selection.

This CDR3 is 13 amino acids long. The germline CDR1 and CDR2 sequences are SEHNR and FQNEAQ (reference sequence). V lost 8 bases, J lost 3 bases, and 14 bases lay in between. This receptor was taken from a man younger than 35 in good health. The V call is TRBV7-9, the J call TRBJ2-7; no clear D. The sample taken for sequencing was blood. This CDR3 is CASLPNNLYEQYF. CDR3 DNA: TGTGCCAGCTTACCGAATAATCTCTACGAGCAGTACTTC.